This record covers a single T cell receptor beta chain. The table came from immunoSEQ multiplex PCR; TCRdb's copy has only in-frame clones and leaves some out. Of about 80,000 clones detected, about 86% appear once; the ten largest clones hold about 0.73%. The sample comes from a study of OX40 agonist ivuxolimab in advanced cancers. Study at large: Among those enrolled, mean age was 60 years (range roughly 20 to 79) and about 79% were male.

The CDR3 length is 12 residues. Trimming pared 0 bases from V and 10 bases from J, leaving 7 bases between. Germline CDR1 SGHRS, CDR2 YFSETQ. Here the sequenced sample was CD4+ or CD8+ T cells sorted from blood, taken in a trial of the OX40 agonist ivuxolimab. The source of this sequence is an adult with an advanced solid tumor such as melanoma, head and neck, liver or kidney cancer. The V and J genes are TRBV5-1 and TRBJ1-4, with D uncertain. The CDR3 DNA is TGCGCCAGCAGCTTGGATGGGTTAAAACTGTTTTTT. Translating gives CASSLDGLKLFF.